The clone carrying this TCR beta chain was found many times. The sample is drawn from a study of human T cells and chemical hapten exposure. Whole-study context: On around 2 cm by around 2 cm of upper inner arm skin, sensitization was performed with 2% DPC.

In TCRdb, the RACE reads were re-called with MiXCR into one record per CDR3 protein. The table has around 340,000 distinct CDR3 sequences, about 7% seen once. The time point denotes: patch test 1, 2 weeks after DPC sensitization. Treatment specified: therapeutic diphenylcyclopropenone sensitization with weekly scalp DPC. The source material was whole blood, sampled in connection with sensitization to the hapten diphenylcyclopropenone (DPC). This sequence originates from a woman under 30 with alopecia areata. Some clones in this sample may be carry-over from other donors' samples.

The CDR3 DNA sequence: TGTGCCAGCAGCCCTGGACTAGACAGGGTAGATACGCAGTATTTT. Protein: CASSPGLDRVDTQYF. The chain combines TRBV7-9 with TRBJ2-3; D could derive from TRBD1 or TRBD2 (7 bases each). Trimming took 5 bases from V and 5 from J, leaving 17 bases between them. CDR1 and CDR2 (germline): SEHNR, FQNEAQ (reference sequence). CDR3 length: 15 amino acids.